Detailed here is one TCR beta chain. There is no known antigen for this receptor. Per-nucleotide qualities are absent, and no much larger clonotype sits a single base away. The donors were healthy, HIV-negative adults with no recently reported acute infections or vaccinations. All donors were Caucasian adults living in Nashville, Tennessee, USA. CD4+ T cells were enriched through magnetic negative selection, after which naive cells were positively selected on CD45RA and the remaining negative fraction served as the memory subset. Blood was collected by leukapheresis, and PBMCs were isolated by Ficoll-Histopaque density gradient centrifugation and then cryopreserved in liquid nitrogen vapor phase. Purity and quantity of every magnetically sorted T cell population were checked by analytical flow cytometry. From each sorted fraction, genomic DNA was isolated and quantified by UV absorbance on a Nanodrop 2000c.

The data stem from a study of shared clonotypes between healthy human individuals (TCRdb year 2020). Broadly, across the study: A couple of women and a few men aged 18 to 49 years were included in the cohort. To increase sequencing depth and limit assay-specific biases, TCR repertoire library preparation and sequencing were carried out by different laboratories using diverse techniques. For each donor, CD4 naive and CD4 memory were each run on three plates, CD8 naive on two plates, and CD8 memory on one plate. Between about 0.9 and 9 billion PBMCs per donor were obtained by leukapheresis. To estimate repertoire size and how much clonotype sharing occurs between individuals, the study deeply sequenced the blood TCR repertoires of five or six healthy adults.

Using the deep immunoSEQ assay, multiplex PCR amplified TCR CDR3 regions from genomic DNA. Extracted genomic DNA from each cell subset was distributed evenly across all wells of several immunoSEQ 96-well plates, and each plate was treated as a replicate. For sorted subsets, each replicate PCR was loaded with 200 ng genomic DNA, equivalent to 30,000 or so T cell genomes. Purified libraries were quantified with a Qubit 3.0 fluorometer, sized on a Bioanalyzer 2100, and re-quantified with the KAPA Library Quantification kit. A separate single-read 150-cycle Illumina NextSeq 550 flow cell was used to sequence each immunoSEQ 96-well plate. On the authors' methods: Because only junctional sequences without quality scores were contained in the immunoSEQ output, filtering matching that applied to full-length reads could not be performed. Sequences were annotated with PyIR, a Python wrapper for IgBLAST v1.9, and V/J genes and CDR3 were assigned using IMGT germline references. Any read was removed if the V/J assignment was weak (E-value above 1e-6), the CDR3 was missing, or the read contained stop codons, out-of-frame junctions, or ambiguous translated residues. V3J clonotypes were defined as sequences sharing an identical inferred V gene, J gene, and CDR3 amino acid sequence. To compute the percentage overlap between repertoires, the number of shared unique clonotypes was divided by the size of the smaller repertoire. Repertoire richness was assessed with RTK rarefaction, the Chao1 estimator, and Recon v2.1 estimates of unobserved clonotypes. OLGA was used to compute generation probabilities for all TCRbeta clonotypes that the gDNA method yielded from a handful of donors. What TCRdb holds here is the immuneACCESS table cut down to in-frame rearrangements. Part of the clones is not present; checked against another copy, under half of the missing clones reflect an unresolved V gene, and the others are unexplained. The V and J calls and the clone size are those of that table, but D and trimming were determined from the DNA. The sample data list roughly 2,500,000 clones, and roughly 93% of these were observed just once. The biggest ten clones account for about 0.38% of the sample.

The investigation overall reported the following: Larger estimated clonotype richness was generally found for naive subsets than for memory subsets. Pairwise subsampling led to the expectation that sequencing depth would affect the degree of clonotype sharing among donors. Sampling was limited to blood, and TCR repertoires in tissue likely differ from TCR repertoires in blood. When several donors were compared, the shared fraction of clonotypes was about 5.4% for naive CD4, about 4% for naive CD8, 2% to 2.5% for memory CD4, and about 0.36% for memory CD8. Even with the large sequencing depth, rarefaction of the sorted-subset datasets indicated that sequencing was incomplete. Compared with non-shared clonotypes, clonotypes shared by all four sorted-subset donors had higher generation probabilities. Because the study included a small number of donors, the genetic and exposure-history diversity represented was limited.

CDR1 and CDR2, per the germline V gene, are SGHTA and FQGTGA. V drops 1 base and J drops 5 bases, leaving 12 bases in between. The CDR3 holds 14 amino acids from the cysteine to the phenylalanine. Only the CDR3 portion is preserved as DNA: 42 bases, with reading frame beginning at the first base. Specimen: naive CD4+ T cells from PBMCs. Interpreted using the paper, the cell subset or site label stands for: CD45RA+ positively selected. The TCR comes from a man aged 18-30 years in good health. Some clones in this sample may be carry-over from other donors' samples. The rearranged chain carries TRBV7-3 and TRBJ2-7; the D gene cannot be named for sure. The DNA is as follows: TGTGCCAGCAGCTTAATCCCTCTTGCCCACGAGCAGTACTTC. The translation is CASSLIPLAHEQYF. The reference TRBV7-3 and TRBJ2-7 proteins fill in what lies around the CDR3, so the full variable domain reads GAGVSQTPSNKVTEKGKYVELRCDPISGHTALYWYRQSLGQGPEFLIYFQGTGAADDSGLPNDRFFAVRPEGSVSTLKIQRTERGDSAVYLCASSLIPLAHEQYFGPGTRLTVT.